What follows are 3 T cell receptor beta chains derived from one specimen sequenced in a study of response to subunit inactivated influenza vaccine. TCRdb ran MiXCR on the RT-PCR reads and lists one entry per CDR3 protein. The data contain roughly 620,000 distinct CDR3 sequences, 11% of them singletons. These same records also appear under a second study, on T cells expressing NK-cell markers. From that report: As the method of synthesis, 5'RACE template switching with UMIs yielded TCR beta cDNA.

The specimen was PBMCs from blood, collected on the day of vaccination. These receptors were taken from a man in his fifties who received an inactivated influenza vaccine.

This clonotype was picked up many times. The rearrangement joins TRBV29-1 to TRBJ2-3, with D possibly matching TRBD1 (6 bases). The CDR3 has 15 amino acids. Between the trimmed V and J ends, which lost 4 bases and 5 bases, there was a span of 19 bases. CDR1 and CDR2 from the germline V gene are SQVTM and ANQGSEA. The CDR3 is CSVAQAGAIGDTQYF. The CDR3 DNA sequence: TGCAGCGTTGCCCAGGCAGGGGCCATTGGAGATACGCAGTATTTT.

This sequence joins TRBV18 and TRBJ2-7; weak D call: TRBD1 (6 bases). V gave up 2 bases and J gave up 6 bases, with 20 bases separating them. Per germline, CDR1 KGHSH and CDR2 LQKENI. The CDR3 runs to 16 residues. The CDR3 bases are TGTGCCAGCTCACCATTTGAGCAGGGGTCTACGGGCGAGCAGTACTTC. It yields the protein CASSPFEQGSTGEQYF.

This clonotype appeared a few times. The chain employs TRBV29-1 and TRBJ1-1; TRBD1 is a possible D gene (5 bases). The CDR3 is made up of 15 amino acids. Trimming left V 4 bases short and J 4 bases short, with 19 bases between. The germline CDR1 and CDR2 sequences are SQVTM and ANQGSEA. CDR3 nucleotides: TGCAGCGTTGTTATAGGGGCCCTAGATGGCACTGAAGCTTTCTTT. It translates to CSVVIGALDGTEAFF.